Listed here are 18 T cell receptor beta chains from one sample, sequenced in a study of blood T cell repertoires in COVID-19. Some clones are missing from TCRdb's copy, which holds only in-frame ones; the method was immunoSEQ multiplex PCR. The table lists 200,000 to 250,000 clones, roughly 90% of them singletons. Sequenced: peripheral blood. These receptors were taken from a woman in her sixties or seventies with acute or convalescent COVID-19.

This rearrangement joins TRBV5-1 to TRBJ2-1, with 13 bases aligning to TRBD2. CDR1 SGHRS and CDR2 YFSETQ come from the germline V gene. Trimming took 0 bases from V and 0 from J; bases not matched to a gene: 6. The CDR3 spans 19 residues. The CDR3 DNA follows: TGCGCCAGCAGCTTGGGACTAGCGGGAGGCCTGAGCTCCTACAATGAGCAGTTCTTC. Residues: CASSLGLAGGLSSYNEQFF. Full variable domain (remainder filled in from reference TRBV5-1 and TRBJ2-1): KAGVTQTPRYLIKTRGQQVTLSCSPISGHRSVSWYQQTPGQGLQFLFEYFSETQRNKGNFPGRFSGRQFSNSRSEMNVSTLELGDSALYLCASSLGLAGGLSSYNEQFFGPGTRLTVL.

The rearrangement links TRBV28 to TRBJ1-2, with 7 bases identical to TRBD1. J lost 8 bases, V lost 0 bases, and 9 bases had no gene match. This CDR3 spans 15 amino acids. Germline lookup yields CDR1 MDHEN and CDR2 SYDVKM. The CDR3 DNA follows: TGTGCCAGCAGTTTATGGTCTCAGGGGGAGAAGGGCTACACCTTC. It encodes CASSLWSQGEKGYTF.

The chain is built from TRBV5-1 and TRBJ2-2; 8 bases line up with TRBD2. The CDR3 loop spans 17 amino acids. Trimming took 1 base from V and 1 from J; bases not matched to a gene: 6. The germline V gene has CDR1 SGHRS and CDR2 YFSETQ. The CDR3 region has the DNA TGCGCCAGCAGCTTGTTAGGCGGGGGGATGAACACCGGGGAGCTGTTTTTT. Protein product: CASSLLGGGMNTGELFF.

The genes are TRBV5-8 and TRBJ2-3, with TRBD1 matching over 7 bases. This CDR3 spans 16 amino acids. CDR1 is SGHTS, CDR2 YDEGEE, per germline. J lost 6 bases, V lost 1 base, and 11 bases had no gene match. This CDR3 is CASSLRATGSFDTQYF. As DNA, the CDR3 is TGTGCCAGCAGCTTGCGGGCGACAGGGTCGTTTGATACGCAGTATTTT.

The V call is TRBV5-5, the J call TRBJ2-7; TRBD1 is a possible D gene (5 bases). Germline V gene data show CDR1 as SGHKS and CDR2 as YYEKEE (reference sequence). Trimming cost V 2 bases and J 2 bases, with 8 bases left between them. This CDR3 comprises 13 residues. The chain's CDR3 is CASSFGHPYEQYF. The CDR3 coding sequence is TGTGCCAGCAGCTTTGGACACCCCTACGAGCAGTACTTC.

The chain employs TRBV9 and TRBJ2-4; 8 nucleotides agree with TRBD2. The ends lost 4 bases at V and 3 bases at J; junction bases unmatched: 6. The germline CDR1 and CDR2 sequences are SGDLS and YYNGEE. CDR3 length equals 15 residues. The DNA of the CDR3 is TGTGCCAGCAGCTCCATTACTAGCGGCAAAAACATTCAGTACTTC. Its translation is CASSSITSGKNIQYF.

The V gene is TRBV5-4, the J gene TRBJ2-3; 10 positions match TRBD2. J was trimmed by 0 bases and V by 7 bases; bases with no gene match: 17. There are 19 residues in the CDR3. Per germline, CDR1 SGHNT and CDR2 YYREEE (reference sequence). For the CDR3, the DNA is TGTGCCAGCGCACCCCGGACTAGCGGAAGCCTTTCTAGCACAGATACGCAGTATTTT. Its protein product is CASAPRTSGSLSSTDTQYF.

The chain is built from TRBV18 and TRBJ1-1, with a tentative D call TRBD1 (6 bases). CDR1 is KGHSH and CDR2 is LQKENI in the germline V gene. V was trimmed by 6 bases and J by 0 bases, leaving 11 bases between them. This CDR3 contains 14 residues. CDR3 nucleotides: TGTGCCAGCTCCGCCGGGACACTGAACACTGAAGCTTTCTTT. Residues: CASSAGTLNTEAFF.

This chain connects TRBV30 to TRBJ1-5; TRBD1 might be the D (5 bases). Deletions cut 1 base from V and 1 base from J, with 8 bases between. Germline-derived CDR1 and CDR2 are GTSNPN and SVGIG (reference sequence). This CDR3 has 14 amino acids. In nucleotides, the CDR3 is TGTGCCTGGAGTGAAGGGGCCAGCAATCAGCCCCAGCATTTT. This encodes CAWSEGASNQPQHF.

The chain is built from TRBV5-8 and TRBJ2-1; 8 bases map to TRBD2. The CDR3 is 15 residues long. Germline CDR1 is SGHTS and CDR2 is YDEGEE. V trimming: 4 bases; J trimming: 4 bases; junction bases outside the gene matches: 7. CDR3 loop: CASSLRGGPYNEQFF. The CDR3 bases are TGTGCCAGCAGCCTACGGGGGGGCCCTTACAATGAGCAGTTCTTC.

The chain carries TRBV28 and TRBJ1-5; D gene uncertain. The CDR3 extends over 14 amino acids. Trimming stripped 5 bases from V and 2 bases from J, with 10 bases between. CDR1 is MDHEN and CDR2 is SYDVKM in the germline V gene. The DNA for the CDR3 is TGTGCCAGCAGTCCACGACTCGGCAATCAGCCCCAGCATTTT. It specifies CASSPRLGNQPQHF.

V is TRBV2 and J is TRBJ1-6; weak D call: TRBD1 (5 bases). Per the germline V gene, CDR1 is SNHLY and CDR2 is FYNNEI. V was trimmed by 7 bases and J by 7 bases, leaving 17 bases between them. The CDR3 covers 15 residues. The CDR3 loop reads CASNNRRDMNSPLHF. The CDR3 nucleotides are TGTGCCAGCAATAACAGGAGAGATATGAATTCACCCCTCCACTTT. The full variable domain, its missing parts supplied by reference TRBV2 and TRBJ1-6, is EPEVTQTPSHQVTQMGQEVILRCVPISNHLYFYWYRQILGQKVEFLVSFYNNEISEKSEIFDDQFSVERPDGSNFTLKIRSTKLEDSAMYFCASNNRRDMNSPLHFGNGTRLTVT.

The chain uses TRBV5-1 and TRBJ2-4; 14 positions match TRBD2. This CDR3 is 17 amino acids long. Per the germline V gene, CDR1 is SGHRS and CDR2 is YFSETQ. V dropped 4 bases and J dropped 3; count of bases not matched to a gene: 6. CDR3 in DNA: TGCGCCAGCAGCACCTGGACTAGCGGGGGGAACAAAAACATTCAGTACTTC. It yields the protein CASSTWTSGGNKNIQYF.

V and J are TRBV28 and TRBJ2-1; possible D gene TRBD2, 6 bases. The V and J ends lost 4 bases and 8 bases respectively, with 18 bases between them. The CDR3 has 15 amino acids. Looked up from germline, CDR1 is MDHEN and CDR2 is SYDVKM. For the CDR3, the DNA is TGTGCCAGCAGTTCCATCGGGAGTTTCGTTGATGAGCAGTTCTTC. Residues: CASSSIGSFVDEQFF.

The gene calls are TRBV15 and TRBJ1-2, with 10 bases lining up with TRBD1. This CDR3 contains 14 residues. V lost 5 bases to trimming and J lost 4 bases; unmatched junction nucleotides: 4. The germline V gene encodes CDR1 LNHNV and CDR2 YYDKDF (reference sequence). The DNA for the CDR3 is TGTGCCACCAGCCGGGACAGGGGTACCTATGGCTACACCTTC. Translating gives CATSRDRGTYGYTF. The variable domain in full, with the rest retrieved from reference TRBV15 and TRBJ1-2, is DAMVIQNPRYQVTQFGKPVTLSCSQTLNHNVMYWYQQKSSQAPKLLFHYYDKDFNNEADTPDNFQSRRPNTSFCFLDIRSPGLGDTAMYLCATSRDRGTYGYTFGSGTRLTVV.

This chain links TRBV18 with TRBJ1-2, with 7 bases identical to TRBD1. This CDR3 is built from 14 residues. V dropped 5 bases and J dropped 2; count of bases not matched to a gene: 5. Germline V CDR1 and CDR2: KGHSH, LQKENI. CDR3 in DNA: TGTGCCAGCTCAATTGGACAGGAAAACTATGGCTACACCTTC. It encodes CASSIGQENYGYTF.

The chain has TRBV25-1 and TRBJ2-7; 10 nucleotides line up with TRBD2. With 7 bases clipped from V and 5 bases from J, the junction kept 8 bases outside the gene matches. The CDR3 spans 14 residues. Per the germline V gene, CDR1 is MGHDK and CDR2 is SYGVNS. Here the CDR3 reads CASTRGLAGDEQYF. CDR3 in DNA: TGTGCCAGCACAAGGGGGCTAGCGGGAGACGAGCAGTACTTC.

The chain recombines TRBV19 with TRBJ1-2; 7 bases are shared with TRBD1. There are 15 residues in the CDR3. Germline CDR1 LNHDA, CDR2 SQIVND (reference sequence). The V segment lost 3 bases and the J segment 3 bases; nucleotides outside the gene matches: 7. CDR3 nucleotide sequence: TGTGCCAGTAGTATCCGACAGGGTAGGGACTATGGCTACACCTTC. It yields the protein CASSIRQGRDYGYTF. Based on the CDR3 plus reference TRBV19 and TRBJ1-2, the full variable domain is DGGITQSPKYLFRKEGQNVTLSCEQNLNHDAMYWYRQDPGQGLRLIYYSQIVNDFQKGDIAEGYSVSREKKESFPLTVTSAQKNPTAFYLCASSIRQGRDYGYTFGSGTRLTVV.